This T cell receptor (beta chain) was recorded in a study of radiation and T cells in renal cell carcinoma. The treatment here: treatment-naive control, cytoreductive nephrectomy. Control tumors came from several females and about a dozen males, aged roughly 35 to 90. The study, taken as a whole, reports: Dominant CDR3 motifs were more common in irradiated tumors than controls.

Sequencing was performed with immunoSEQ multiplex PCR; in TCRdb, only in-frame clones are kept and a portion is missing. Among 15,000 to 20,000 clones listed, roughly 60% were seen once. For this clone: Its antigen is not known.

CDR3 length: 14 residues. In germline, CDR1 is MGHRA, CDR2 YSYEKL. The trim removed 0 bases at V and 11 bases at J, leaving 7 bases unmatched. The material sequenced was tumor tissue, taken from a patient whose treatment was nephrectomy without radiotherapy. The V call is TRBV4-1, the J call TRBJ1-1; TRBD1 aligns across 9 bases. This receptor was obtained from a middle-aged man with renal cell carcinoma. DNA for the CDR3: TGCGCCAGCAGCCAAGATACCGACAGGGGGAGTGCTTTCTTT. This gives the protein CASSQDTDRGSAFF.